These 24 T cell receptor beta chains came from one sample sequenced in a study of CD8+ T cells in alopecia areata. cDNA serving as the sequencing template came from extracted, reverse transcribed RNA. The assay was immunoSEQ multiplex PCR, and TCRdb's table has in-frame clones only and misses some. This table has 110,000 or so clones, roughly two fifths appearing once. The sample comprised CD4+ T cells sorted from blood. The source of these receptors is a human donor with alopecia areata.

This clone showed up just a few times. This chain links TRBV4-2 with TRBJ2-5, with TRBD2 matching 10 bases. The germline V gene encodes CDR1 LGHNA and CDR2 YNFKEQ. This CDR3 has 14 amino acids. The V segment lost 2 bases and the J segment 4 bases; nucleotides outside the gene matches: 1. The CDR3 region has the DNA TGTGCCAGCAGCCAAATAGCGGGAGGAGAGACCCAGTACTTC. It codes for CASSQIAGGETQYF.

This clone was seen a few times. The chain joins TRBV29-1 to TRBJ2-4, with no clear D. CDR3 length equals 14 residues. Germline CDR1 and CDR2: SQVTM and ANQGSEA. Trimming cost V 6 bases and J 0 bases, with 12 bases left between them. DNA for the CDR3: TGCAGCGTCACAGACACCGAAGCCAAAAACATTCAGTACTTC. This codes for CSVTDTEAKNIQYF.

V usage is TRBV29-1 and J usage is TRBJ1-2; TRBD1 matches 8 bases. This CDR3 has 12 amino acids. V was clipped by 6 bases and J by 6 bases; unmatched bases: 6. Germline loops: CDR1 SQVTM, CDR2 ANQGSEA. CDR3 DNA sequence: TGCAGCGTCGAAAGGACAGGGAATGGCTACACCTTC. Encoded protein: CSVERTGNGYTF.

The chain is built from TRBV30 and TRBJ2-5; 7 bases match TRBD2. With V trimmed by 2 bases and J by 5 bases, 17 bases remained unmatched. CDR3 length equals 17 residues. The germline V gene encodes CDR1 GTSNPN and CDR2 SVGIG (reference sequence). The CDR3 loop reads CAWSQGFATSGKETQYF. The CDR3 nucleotides are TGTGCCTGGAGTCAAGGGTTTGCGACCAGCGGGAAGGAGACCCAGTACTTC.

The chain carries TRBV5-1 and TRBJ2-3; no clear D gene. The germline V and J ends were trimmed by 4 bases and 0 bases, with 15 bases remaining between them. This CDR3 is built from 16 residues. Germline V lookup: CDR1 SGHRS, CDR2 YFSETQ. The CDR3 DNA reads TGCGCCAGCAGCCGCGGATTGGATTTTAGCACAGATACGCAGTATTTT. It is translated as CASSRGLDFSTDTQYF. The full variable domain, completed using reference TRBV5-1 and TRBJ2-3, is KAGVTQTPRYLIKTRGQQVTLSCSPISGHRSVSWYQQTPGQGLQFLFEYFSETQRNKGNFPGRFSGRQFSNSRSEMNVSTLELGDSALYLCASSRGLDFSTDTQYFGPGTRLTVL.

The chain is built from TRBV29-1 and TRBJ2-3; 10 bases map to TRBD1. After removal of 6 bases from V and 4 bases from J, the junction contained 13 bases not matched to a gene. The germline V gene encodes CDR1 SQVTM and CDR2 ANQGSEA. The CDR3 consists of 16 residues. The CDR3: CSVTSSGTGVADTQYF. DNA of the CDR3: TGCAGCGTCACAAGCTCCGGGACAGGGGTAGCAGATACGCAGTATTTT.

This chain joins TRBV2 and TRBJ2-7, with D possibly matching TRBD1 (6 bases). Per germline, CDR1 SNHLY and CDR2 FYNNEI. CDR3 length: 12 amino acids. With 6 bases removed from V and 3 bases from J, the gap between germline ends came to 9 bases. CDR3 in amino acids: CASSMDSYEQYF. CDR3 sequence (DNA): TGTGCCAGCAGCATGGACAGCTACGAGCAGTACTTC.

This clone was recorded a few times. The chain joins TRBV29-1 to TRBJ2-7; either TRBD1 or TRBD2 may fit D (5 bases each). From germline, CDR1 is SQVTM and CDR2 ANQGSEA. The CDR3 length is 13 residues. Trimming took off 3 bases at V and 7 bases at J, with 16 bases between the two ends. The CDR3, as DNA: TGCAGCGTTGAGGTGATTGGGGGTTTGGAGCAGTACTTC. It specifies CSVEVIGGLEQYF.

The chain is built from TRBV29-1 and TRBJ2-5; a weak D match, TRBD2 (6 bases). The CDR3 sequence is 13 residues long. Germline-derived CDR1 and CDR2 are SQVTM and ANQGSEA. Trimming pared 7 bases from V and 1 base from J, leaving 13 bases between. The CDR3 nucleotides are TGCAGCGCCGCCGGGAGCGCCCAAGAGACCCAGTACTTC. Translating it yields CSAAGSAQETQYF.

This clone was seen a handful of times. CDR3 protein: CSVGTVYSYEQYF. The CDR3 DNA reads as TGCAGCGTTGGGACGGTTTACTCCTACGAGCAGTACTTC. The chain has TRBV29-1 and TRBJ2-7; D is unresolved. Germline V gene data show CDR1 as SQVTM and CDR2 as ANQGSEA. This CDR3 spans 13 amino acids. V lost 4 bases and J 0 bases, leaving 10 bases between the germline ends.

V usage is TRBV29-1 and J usage is TRBJ1-2, with D possibly being TRBD1 (5 bases). The CDR3 contains 14 residues. Germline CDR1 and CDR2: SQVTM and ANQGSEA. Deletions cut 3 bases from V and 2 bases from J, with 13 bases between. CDR3 sequence reads: CSVEGGRNNYGYTF. CDR3 DNA sequence: TGCAGCGTTGAGGGGGGTAGGAACAACTATGGCTACACCTTC.

In this sample, this clone turned up a few times. This rearrangement joins TRBV7-9 to TRBJ2-1, with TRBD2 matching 7 bases. CDR1 is SEHNR, CDR2 FQNEAQ, per germline (reference sequence). Trimming cost V 5 bases and J 6 bases; bases outside gene matches: 16. The CDR3 extends over 17 amino acids. CDR3 loop: CASSHPPLGGRANEQFF. CDR3 nucleotides: TGTGCCAGCAGCCACCCCCCCCTGGGAGGGCGTGCCAATGAGCAGTTCTTC.

There are a few counts of this clone. J is TRBJ2-3 and V is TRBV29-1; the D is unclear. CDR3 size: 15 residues. The V end lost 2 bases, the J end lost 3 bases, and 15 bases lay between the germline ends. CDR1 SQVTM and CDR2 ANQGSEA come from the germline V gene. The CDR3 region is CSVESFRRRTDTQYF. In nucleotides, the CDR3 is TGCAGCGTTGAATCTTTCCGAAGACGGACAGATACGCAGTATTTT.

This chain uses TRBV6-5 with TRBJ1-3; no definite D call. The CDR3 extends over 15 amino acids. The germline V gene has CDR1 MNHEY and CDR2 SVGAGI. V lost 2 bases and J lost 0, with 8 bases in between. CDR3 amino acids: CASSYRQSSGNTIYF. CDR3 coding DNA: TGTGCCAGCAGTTACAGGCAGAGCTCTGGAAACACCATATATTTT.

The chain uses TRBV13 and TRBJ2-5; perhaps TRBD2 as D (7 bases). Germline assignment: CDR1 PRHDT and CDR2 FYEKMQ (reference sequence). The CDR3 sequence is 13 residues long. The V end lost 8 bases, the J end lost 3 bases, and 13 bases lay between the germline ends. CDR3 residues: CASGGAREETQYF. The CDR3 DNA follows: TGTGCCAGCGGGGGGGCGCGGGAAGAGACCCAGTACTTC.

This clone has only one observation. The chain uses TRBV18 and TRBJ2-7; 7 bases match TRBD1. CDR1 KGHSH and CDR2 LQKENI come from the germline V gene. The CDR3 has 17 residues. Trimming removed 0 bases from V and 0 bases from J; junction bases left unmatched: 8. The CDR3: CASSPPGQLITSYEQYF. In DNA, the CDR3 is TGTGCCAGCTCACCACCGGGACAGCTTATAACCTCCTACGAGCAGTACTTC. The full variable domain, its missing parts supplied by reference TRBV18 and TRBJ2-7, is NAGVMQNPRHLVRRRGQEARLRCSPMKGHSHVYWYRQLPEEGLKFMVYLQKENIIDESGMPKERFSAEFPKEGPSILRIQQVVRGDSAAYFCASSPPGQLITSYEQYFGPGTRLTVT.

This clone appeared a few times. The chain has TRBV29-1 and TRBJ1-1; 12 bases agree with TRBD1. The CDR3 has 14 residues. J lost 10 bases, V lost 6 bases, and 12 bases had no gene match. Germline CDR1 and CDR2: SQVTM and ANQGSEA. The CDR3, as DNA: TGCAGCGTCCCGGGACAGGGGGCGCGGGTACGAGCTTTCTTT. Amino acid sequence: CSVPGQGARVRAFF.

The chain joins TRBV27 to TRBJ1-1; no clear D. The V end lost 1 base, the J end lost 5 bases, and 8 bases lay between the germline ends. Germline V lookup: CDR1 MNHEY, CDR2 SMNVEV (reference sequence). The CDR3 extends over 13 amino acids. The CDR3 is CASSLFSGTEAFF. The CDR3 DNA follows: TGTGCCAGCAGTTTATTTTCGGGGACTGAAGCTTTCTTT.

The chain employs TRBV7-2 and TRBJ2-7; D perhaps matches TRBD1 (5 bases). The CDR3 is made up of 12 amino acids. Germline CDR1 is SGHTA and CDR2 is FQGNSA. Trimming left V 7 bases short and J 3 bases short, with 10 bases between. The CDR3 spells CASTSQGYEQYF. The CDR3 DNA reads as TGTGCCAGCACTTCGCAGGGCTACGAGCAGTACTTC.

This clone was seen only a few times. V is TRBV7-2 and J is TRBJ1-1, with D possibly matching TRBD1 (5 bases). V lost 6 bases and J 1 base, leaving 12 bases between the germline ends. The CDR3 extends over 14 amino acids. Germline CDR1 is SGHTA and CDR2 is FQGNSA. CDR3 nucleotides: TGTGCCAGCAGTGGGGGTCTGGAGAACACTGAAGCTTTCTTT. This sequence encodes CASSGGLENTEAFF.

J is TRBJ2-5 and V is TRBV18, with D perhaps matching TRBD1 (5 bases). Germline CDR1 KGHSH, CDR2 LQKENI. CDR3 length: 14 amino acids. Trimming took off 2 bases at V and 4 bases at J, with 11 bases between the two ends. CDR3 DNA: TGTGCCAGCTCACCAAGTCCCAGGGCAGAGACCCAGTACTTC. Protein product: CASSPSPRAETQYF.

This clone appeared a few times. This sequence joins TRBV19 and TRBJ2-7; D gene uncertain. Germline assignment: CDR1 LNHDA and CDR2 SQIVND (reference sequence). The CDR3 extends over 15 amino acids. V was clipped by 5 bases and J by 3 bases, with 17 bases between them. For the CDR3, the DNA is TGTGCCAGTAGTTCCTACAGTAATCCCCGCTACGAGCAGTACTTC. Protein: CASSSYSNPRYEQYF.

The rearrangement links TRBV28 to TRBJ1-2; 7 bases are a match to TRBD1. The CDR3 sequence is 14 residues long. V dropped 6 bases and J dropped 4; count of bases not matched to a gene: 8. From germline, CDR1 is MDHEN and CDR2 SYDVKM. DNA of the CDR3: TGTGCCAGCAGCTCGGGACAGTCGACCTATGGCTACACCTTC. Its translation is CASSSGQSTYGYTF.

This clone was seen only a few times. J is TRBJ1-5 and V is TRBV5-1; D gene uncertain. V was cut by 0 bases and J by 4 bases, with 8 bases left in between. Per germline, CDR1 SGHRS and CDR2 YFSETQ. The CDR3 sequence is 14 residues long. Here the CDR3 reads CASSLGDANQPQHF. In nucleotides, the CDR3 is TGCGCCAGCAGCTTGGGAGACGCTAATCAGCCCCAGCATTTT. The complete variable domain, with remaining parts taken from reference TRBV5-1 and TRBJ1-5, reads KAGVTQTPRYLIKTRGQQVTLSCSPISGHRSVSWYQQTPGQGLQFLFEYFSETQRNKGNFPGRFSGRQFSNSRSEMNVSTLELGDSALYLCASSLGDANQPQHFGDGTRLSIL.